One sample yielded the 9 T cell receptor beta chains listed below, sequenced in a study of blood T cells in healthy people across ages. The second PCR ran roughly 6 to 11 cycles with a sample-barcoded 5' primer and J-beta primers. TCRdb used MiXCR to reprocess the 5' RACE reads, holding one entry per CDR3 protein. The sample yields fewer than 950,000 distinct CDR3 sequences, about 37% seen once. Input material: blood. These receptors were collected from a man between 18 and 29 years old in good health.

V usage is TRBV20-1 and J usage is TRBJ1-1; possibly TRBD1 for D (6 bases). V was shortened by 0 bases and J by 6 bases, with 11 bases between the two germline ends. This CDR3 contains 13 residues. Germline V gene sequence: CDR1 DFQATT, CDR2 SNEGSKA (reference sequence). This CDR3 is CSARDPGDPEAFF. Here the CDR3 DNA reads TGCAGTGCTAGAGATCCAGGGGATCCTGAAGCTTTCTTT.

This chain links TRBV20-1 with TRBJ1-1; D gene unclear. The germline V gene encodes CDR1 DFQATT and CDR2 SNEGSKA (reference sequence). This CDR3 has 16 amino acids. The germline V and J ends were trimmed by 1 base and 0 bases, with 15 bases remaining between them. The CDR3: CSARAPTGVMNTEAFF. CDR3 DNA: TGCAGTGCTAGAGCCCCGACGGGTGTGATGAACACTGAAGCTTTCTTT.

Comments on this clonotype: This sequence may be a read error, since a much larger clone differs from it by one base. The CDR3 spells CASSDKKAGIRYYEQYF. Written as DNA, the CDR3 is TGTGCCAGCAGCGATAAGAAAGCAGGGATAAGGTACTACGAGCAGTACTTC. The chain combines TRBV7-9 with TRBJ2-7; the D gene is possibly TRBD1 (5 bases). The CDR3 has 17 residues. V shed 5 bases and J shed 3 bases, with 23 bases lying between them. Germline V gene data show CDR1 as SEHNR and CDR2 as FQNEAQ (reference sequence).

This chain joins TRBV7-2 and TRBJ2-3; tentative D call: TRBD2 (6 bases). V gave up 1 base and J gave up 2 bases, with 16 bases separating them. CDR1 SGHTA and CDR2 FQGNSA come from the germline V gene. The CDR3 is 17 residues long. CDR3 bases: TGTGCCAGCAGCTTAGTAGGAGGGAGGACCCACACAGATACGCAGTATTTT. Translated: CASSLVGGRTHTDTQYF.

The chain uses TRBV5-1 and TRBJ2-2, with D hard to call. This CDR3 has 13 amino acids. V was trimmed by 4 bases and J by 6 bases, leaving 10 bases between them. Germline loops: CDR1 SGHRS, CDR2 YFSETQ. For the CDR3, the DNA is TGCGCCAGCAGCAGCGACATATCCGGGGAGCTGTTTTTT. It encodes CASSSDISGELFF. The complete variable domain, with remaining parts taken from reference TRBV5-1 and TRBJ2-2, reads KAGVTQTPRYLIKTRGQQVTLSCSPISGHRSVSWYQQTPGQGLQFLFEYFSETQRNKGNFPGRFSGRQFSNSRSEMNVSTLELGDSALYLCASSSDISGELFFGEGSRLTVL.

This clonotype was counted between two and nine times. V is TRBV14 and J is TRBJ2-3; TRBD1 matches at 7 bases. CDR3 size: 14 residues. CDR1 SGHDN and CDR2 FVKESK come from the germline V gene. J was trimmed by 4 bases and V by 3 bases; bases with no gene match: 4. Here the CDR3 DNA reads TGTGCCAGCAGCCAGACAGGGATATCAGATACGCAGTATTTT. Its protein is CASSQTGISDTQYF.

The chain is built from TRBV29-1 and TRBJ2-3; D gene ambiguous. Trimming removed 5 bases at V and 1 base at J, with 10 bases between. The CDR3 runs 13 residues. Germline V gene sequence: CDR1 SQVTM, CDR2 ANQGSEA. This CDR3 reads CSVSDPGTDTQYF. The CDR3 DNA sequence: TGCAGCGTTTCCGACCCGGGCACAGATACGCAGTATTTT.

Ten or more counts support this clonotype. The chain joins TRBV4-3 to TRBJ1-2, with D perhaps matching TRBD1 (6 bases). The CDR3 length is 13 residues. Germline CDR1 and CDR2: LGHNA and YSLEER. The ends were cut back, 4 bases at V and 4 bases at J, with 10 bases in the middle. Here the CDR3 DNA reads TGCGCCAGCAGCCGCGACAGGATCTATGGCTACACCTTC. This gives the protein CASSRDRIYGYTF.

This clonotype was recorded a few times. The chain uses TRBV6-4 and TRBJ2-6, with 10 bases lining up with TRBD1. The CDR3 sequence is 18 residues long. J was trimmed by 0 bases and V by 7 bases; bases with no gene match: 9. CDR1 MRHNA and CDR2 SNTAGT come from the germline V gene. Here the CDR3 reads CASTMPGQGISGANVLTF. Written as DNA, the CDR3 is TGTGCCAGCACTATGCCGGGACAGGGGATCTCTGGGGCCAACGTCCTGACTTTC.